The clone carrying this TCR beta chain turned up a few times. The antigen remains undetermined. A Clinical Activity Score of at least 3, a NOSPECS grade of at least 4 and a duration under 3 months were recorded in the ophthalmopathy patients. Lactation, pregnancy, other autoimmune disease or uncontrolled infection led to exclusion of patients. Diagnosis rested on symptoms, serum thyroxine and TRAb, thyroid ultrasound, and orbital computed tomography. This sample was included in a study of T cells in Graves' hyperthyroidism and ophthalmopathy. Findings and limits, study-wide: Ophthalmopathy cases were set apart from stable hyperthyroidism by a 13 V-J model.

The CDR3 runs 12 residues. Germline V CDR1 and CDR2: KGHDR, SFDVKD. Trimming cost V 0 bases and J 9 bases, with 5 bases left between them. Amplification of TCR beta CDR3 regions used RNA as the template. Primed by the HTBI set, a first-round RT-PCR was run on the TCR CDR3. Via MiXCR, TCRdb re-called the multiplex PCR reads, giving one row per CDR3 protein. The data contain hundreds of thousands of distinct CDR3 sequences, more than 14% of them singletons. The chain joins TRBV24-1 to TRBJ2-1; D is undetermined. The sequencing sample was made of blood. The receptor's source is a woman between 50 and 59 years old with Graves' ophthalmopathy. The CDR3 loop reads CATSDLLTEQFF. CDR3 DNA sequence: TGTGCCACCAGTGATTTGCTCACTGAGCAGTTCTTC.